This entry lists 3 T cell receptor beta chains sequenced from one sample in a study of cytomegalovirus exposure and HLA in healthy donors. The PCR employed 60 Vbeta primers together with 13 Jbeta primers. Some clones are missing from TCRdb's copy, which holds only in-frame ones; the method was immunoSEQ multiplex PCR. The table records roughly 190,000 clones, roughly 80% of them present only once. Sequencing was performed on PBMCs. The receptors shown here come from a woman between 25 and 40 years old in good health and CMV-seropositive.

J is TRBJ2-7 and V is TRBV11-2; 12 positions agree with TRBD2. This CDR3 is 16 amino acids long. Germline CDR1 reads SGHAT; CDR2 reads FQNNGV. J lost 0 bases, V lost 3 bases, and 3 bases had no gene match. The CDR3 sequence is CASSFWTSGASYEQYF. In DNA form, the CDR3 reads TGTGCCAGCAGCTTCTGGACTAGCGGGGCCTCCTACGAGCAGTACTTC.

J is TRBJ2-5 and V is TRBV6-6; 10 bases are a match to TRBD2. V lost 7 bases, J lost 2 bases, and 10 bases stayed unmatched. The CDR3 runs to 16 residues. Germline lookup yields CDR1 MNHNY and CDR2 SVGAGI (reference sequence). DNA for the CDR3: TGTGCCAGCACTCTTAGGGCTAGCGGGGGACAAGAGACCCAGTACTTC. Protein: CASTLRASGGQETQYF.

The chain links TRBV5-5 to TRBJ1-6; D is perhaps TRBD1 (5 bases). V was cut by 0 bases and J by 7 bases, with 8 bases left in between. Germline CDR1 and CDR2: SGHKS and YYEKEE (reference sequence). This CDR3 has 14 residues. The CDR3 sequence: CASSLVAGNSPLHF. As DNA, the CDR3 is TGTGCCAGCAGCTTGGTGGCAGGGAATTCACCCCTCCACTTT.